This T cell receptor beta chain was obtained from a study of PD-1 blockade in classical Hodgkin lymphoma. Points from the study as a whole: Among the patients, those starting nivolumab under 1 year after ASCT were excluded. Before treatment, complete responders showed about the same diversity as newly diagnosed patients.

As for this clone: Its target is unknown.

The time point here: cycle 4 day 1 (C4D1), after 5 to 7 weeks of nivolumab. The patients all showed relapse after autologous stem cell transplantation, while their brentuximab vedotin exposure varied. V shed 6 bases, J shed 5 bases, and the junction held 3 bases outside the gene matches. Per the germline V gene, CDR1 is SNHLY and CDR2 is FYNNEI. This CDR3 contains 13 residues. Profiling relied on immunoSEQ multiplex PCR, and the TCRdb table lists in-frame clones only, not all of them. The sample lists 45,000 or so clones; around 78% were seen once. Sequencing used peripheral blood mononuclear cells (PBMCs), obtained before the fourth cycle of nivolumab. V and J are TRBV2 and TRBJ1-2; TRBD1 aligns across 10 bases. This receptor was obtained from a human donor with classical Hodgkin lymphoma. CDR3 coding DNA: TGTGCCAGCAGGACAGGGGGCGCATATGGCTACACCTTC. Its protein product is CASRTGGAYGYTF.